The clone carrying this T cell receptor beta chain was picked up a small number of times. Next came a second PCR, run for about 6 to 12 cycles, which used a sample-barcoded 5' primer along with a J-beta primer mix. TCRdb re-called the 5' RACE reads through MiXCR, storing one row per CDR3 protein. The table shows about 800,000 distinct CDR3 sequences, with 20% to 30% occurring only once. These data come from a study of blood T cells in healthy people across ages. This CDR3 region has 14 residues. Trimming left V 1 base short and J 8 bases short, with 14 bases between. Germline V gene data show CDR1 as SGHTA and CDR2 as FQGNSA. These records were also assigned to another study, of T cells of mothers and their children.

This chain uses TRBV7-2 with TRBJ1-2; no definite D call. This clonotype was obtained from a boy between 10 and 17 years old in good health. Sequenced material: blood. The CDR3 loop is CASSLGPDPPGYTF. DNA of the CDR3: TGTGCCAGCAGCTTAGGACCCGACCCTCCGGGCTACACCTTC.